Listed below are T cell receptor beta chains from one sample, sequenced in a study of T-cell reconstitution after alpha-beta-depleted transplantation in children. Using its own MiXCR run on the PCR reads, TCRdb lists one record per CDR3 protein. Of around 800,000 distinct CDR3 sequences in the sample, about 15% were seen once. Specimen: PBMCs, mostly from graft donor cells, collected 360 days after TCRalphabeta/CD19-depleted stem cell transplant. These receptors were collected from a male patient between 5 and 17 years old who had a stem cell transplant for acute lymphoblastic leukemia, so the T cells may come from the graft donor. CDR3s include the opening cysteine and the closing phenylalanine or tryptophan. A D gene is named only where the DNA matches it firmly. Expanded clones get a size class; other rows say once, few or many, or leave the size out.

v_gene	d_gene	abundance	j_gene	CDR3nt	CDR3aa
TRBV5-1	-	-	TRBJ2-5	TGCGCCAGCAGCTTCGGTCGGGCGGGGGAGACCCAGTACTTC	CASSFGRAGETQYF
TRBV12-3/TRBV12-4	-	-	TRBJ2-3	TGTGCCACTAATCGACAGTTGTATACAGATACGCAGTATTTT	CATNRQLYTDTQYF
TRBV12-3/TRBV12-4	-	few	TRBJ2-1	TGTGCCAGCAGGGGCGATGAGCAGTTCTTC	CASRGDEQFF
TRBV5-1	-	-	TRBJ2-1	TGCGCCAGCAGCCATACGGACAGCTACAATGAGCAGTTCTTC	CASSHTDSYNEQFF
TRBV6-1	-	few	TRBJ2-2	TGTGCCAGCAGTGGACCGACGGGGAACACCGGGGAGCTGTTTTTT	CASSGPTGNTGELFF
TRBV18	TRBD2	many	TRBJ2-3	TGTGCCAGCTCACCACCTCGACTAGCGGTGCTGACAGATACGCAGTATTTT	CASSPPRLAVLTDTQYF
TRBV25-1	-	-	TRBJ2-2	TGTGCCAGCAGTCCACTACCCAACACCGGGGAGCTGTTTTTT	CASSPLPNTGELFF
TRBV5-1	-	few	TRBJ1-2	TGCGCCAGCAGCTTGGGGTCCGGACAGATTTATGGCTACACCTTC	CASSLGSGQIYGYTF
TRBV20-1	TRBD1	once	TRBJ1-2	TGCAGTGCTAGATCGGGACAGGGTGGCTACACCTTC	CSARSGQGGYTF
TRBV14	TRBD2	-	TRBJ2-3	TGTGCCAGTAGAGTAGCGGGAGCGCCAGATACGCAGTATTTT	CASRVAGAPDTQYF
TRBV27	TRBD2	once	TRBJ2-3	TGTGCCAGCAGGAAGACTAGCTCGCAGTATTTT	CASRKTSSQYF
TRBV24-1	-	-	TRBJ2-1	TGTGCCACCAGTGATTGGACTGTAAAGCAGTTCTTC	CATSDWTVKQFF
TRBV5-1	TRBD1	-	TRBJ2-6	TGCGCCAGCAGCCCTACGGACAGGGGGCCAGGGGCCAACGTCCTGACTTTC	CASSPTDRGPGANVLTF
TRBV7-8	-	-	TRBJ2-7	TGTGCCAGCAGCTTACTGGGGGCCGCAGACGAGCAGTACTTC	CASSLLGAADEQYF
TRBV29-1	-	-	TRBJ1-4	TGCAGCGTTGGACAAGGAGGGTCGGACGAAAAACTGTTTTTT	CSVGQGGSDEKLFF
TRBV24-1	TRBD2	few	TRBJ2-5	TGTGCCACCAGTGACCCGGGACTAAAGACCCAGTACTTC	CATSDPGLKTQYF
TRBV9	TRBD2	few	TRBJ2-1	TGTGCCAGCAGCGTAGCTTACCGGGAGGGCTCCAATGAGCAGTTCTTC	CASSVAYREGSNEQFF
TRBV7-3	-	few	TRBJ2-1	TGTGCCAGCAGCCCACAGTTCGGGACTGCCTACAATGAGCAGTTCTTC	CASSPQFGTAYNEQFF
TRBV5-1	-	few	TRBJ1-2	TGCGCCAGCAGCTTTAGAGGGGATGAGCGCTACACCTTC	CASSFRGDERYTF
TRBV24-1	-	-	TRBJ2-3	TGTGCCACCAGTCCAGGAATCACAGATACGCAGTATTTT	CATSPGITDTQYF
TRBV6-2/TRBV6-3	-	-	TRBJ2-7	TGTGCCAGCAGCCTTCTTCTAGTGGGGGAGCAGTACTTC	CASSLLLVGEQYF
TRBV27	-	-	TRBJ2-7	TGTGCCAGCAGCTCGCTGGAGGAGGTGTACGAGCAGTACTTC	CASSSLEEVYEQYF
TRBV5-5	-	-	TRBJ1-6	TGTGCCAGCAGCTTGGCTCGCCTTAATTCACCCCTCCACTTT	CASSLARLNSPLHF
TRBV20-1	-	few	TRBJ2-7	TGCAGTGCTAGAGATCAGGAGGGAGGGGGCCTCGAGCAGTACTTC	CSARDQEGGGLEQYF
TRBV2	TRBD1	few	TRBJ2-1	TGTGCCAGCAGCGACCCTCGAGGGGGCCGGGATTCCTACAATGAGCAGTTCTTC	CASSDPRGGRDSYNEQFF
TRBV3-1	-	few	TRBJ2-5	TGTGCCAGCAGCCAAGCTGCGGGATGGCAAGAGACCCAGTACTTC	CASSQAAGWQETQYF
TRBV5-1	TRBD1	-	TRBJ2-2	TGCGCCAGCAGCTTTGGTGGACAGGGGAACACCGGGGAGCTGTTTTTT	CASSFGGQGNTGELFF
TRBV7-6	TRBD1	-	TRBJ2-4	TGTGCCAGCAGCTCTGGGACAGGGGGAAAGGGCATTCAGTACTTC	CASSSGTGGKGIQYF
TRBV4-1	-	-	TRBJ2-7	TGCGCCAGCAGCCAAGCGTTCCAGACAGGTTTTGCCTACGAGCAGTACTTC	CASSQAFQTGFAYEQYF
TRBV9	-	-	TRBJ2-1	TGTGCCAGCAGCTCGGGCCGTTCCTTGGCCAATGAGCAGTTCTTC	CASSSGRSLANEQFF
TRBV12-3/TRBV12-4	TRBD1	few	TRBJ1-2	TGTGCCAGCAGGGGACAGAAAGGGTTCTATGGCTACACCTTC	CASRGQKGFYGYTF
TRBV5-5	-	-	TRBJ2-4	TGTGCCAGCACCATAGTGACAGAGCAAAACATTCAGTACTTC	CASTIVTEQNIQYF
TRBV14	-	many	TRBJ2-1	TGTGCCAGCAGCACGCAGAACTCCTACAATGAGCAGTTCTTC	CASSTQNSYNEQFF
TRBV12-3/TRBV12-4	-	many	TRBJ2-1	TGTGCCAGCAGGCGGGCGGCCCTCACCTACAATGAGCAGTTCTTC	CASRRAALTYNEQFF
TRBV3-1	-	-	TRBJ2-1	TGTGCCACCAGCCACGTTGGAGGGAGAGGAGGGAATGAGCAGTTCTTC	CATSHVGGRGGNEQFF
TRBV5-1	-	-	TRBJ2-3	TGCGCCAGCAGTTGGTCTACCCCCACAGATACGCAGTATTTT	CASSWSTPTDTQYF
TRBV4-2	-	-	TRBJ2-7	TGTGCCAGCAGCCAAGGACTTGGGGGGAAAGCCTACGAGCAGTACTTC	CASSQGLGGKAYEQYF
TRBV5-1	-	once	TRBJ2-6	TGCGCCAGCAGCTTGGGGCATCAGATGGCTGGGGCCAACGTCCTGACTTTC	CASSLGHQMAGANVLTF
TRBV5-1	-	-	TRBJ1-2	TGCGCCAGCAGCTTGGAGGAGCGGGCGATCAACTATGGCTACACCTTC	CASSLEERAINYGYTF
TRBV5-1	-	many	TRBJ2-3	TGCGCCAGCACGGACTTCCCGGGCATTAGCACAGATACGCAGTATTTT	CASTDFPGISTDTQYF
TRBV3-1	-	few	TRBJ2-1	TGTGCCAGCAGCCACGGACCCGTTTCCTACAATGAGCAGTTCTTC	CASSHGPVSYNEQFF
TRBV5-1	-	-	TRBJ2-5	TGCGCCAGCACCTCCAGAACAGGGATCGGGGAGACCCAGTACTTC	CASTSRTGIGETQYF
TRBV10-3	TRBD1	few	TRBJ2-7	TGTGCCATCAGCACAACAGGGGCCAGCTCCTACGAGCAGTACTTC	CAISTTGASSYEQYF
TRBV2	-	-	TRBJ2-2	TGTGCCAGCAGTGAAACGTGGATCGGCACCGGGGAGCTGTTTTTT	CASSETWIGTGELFF
TRBV7-2	-	-	TRBJ1-1	TGTGCCAGCAGCTTAGATGTCACGACGGTTAACACTGAAGCTTTCTTT	CASSLDVTTVNTEAFF
TRBV5-1	TRBD1	few	TRBJ2-5	TGCGCCAGCAGCTCCGGGACAGGGGGCTACTTTGCAGAGACCCAGTACTTC	CASSSGTGGYFAETQYF
TRBV11-3	TRBD1	once	TRBJ2-4	TGTGCCAGCAGCCCCGGGACAGTGGGAGCCAAAAACATTCAGTACTTC	CASSPGTVGAKNIQYF
TRBV29-1	-	-	TRBJ1-1	TGCAGCGTCCCAGGACAGCCAAACACTGAAGCTTTCTTT	CSVPGQPNTEAFF
TRBV5-1	-	-	TRBJ2-5	TGCGCCAGCAGCTTGGGAATCGTGGGCGAGACCCAGTACTTC	CASSLGIVGETQYF
TRBV7-6	TRBD1	few	TRBJ2-1	TGTGCCAGCACCCTACAGGGGGCTTACAATGAGCAGTTCTTC	CASTLQGAYNEQFF
TRBV13	TRBD2	-	TRBJ2-1	TGTGCCAGCAGCCTACTAGCGGGGCCACCCGATGAGCAGTTCTTC	CASSLLAGPPDEQFF
TRBV3-1	-	few	TRBJ2-7	TGTGCCAGCAGCCAGGGGGACGCTGGCGGTCTGTCCTACGAGCAGTACTTC	CASSQGDAGGLSYEQYF
TRBV5-1	TRBD1	few	TRBJ2-1	TGCGCCAGTTCTACAGGGGCGGCCCACAATGAGCAGTTCTTC	CASSTGAAHNEQFF
TRBV7-3	-	-	TRBJ2-6	TGTGCCAGCAGCTACGCTGGGGCCAACGTCCTGACTTTC	CASSYAGANVLTF
TRBV3-1	-	many	TRBJ1-5	TGTGCCAGCAGCCAAGAATGGGCAGGGTACAATCAGCCCCAGCATTTT	CASSQEWAGYNQPQHF
TRBV9	TRBD1	-	TRBJ2-5	TGTGCCAGCAGCGTAGGGGACAGCCTATACCAAGAGACCCAGTACTTC	CASSVGDSLYQETQYF
TRBV11-2	TRBD1	-	TRBJ2-5	TGTGCCAGCACCAATTACGTATTGACAGGGCCACAAGAGACCCAGTACTTC	CASTNYVLTGPQETQYF